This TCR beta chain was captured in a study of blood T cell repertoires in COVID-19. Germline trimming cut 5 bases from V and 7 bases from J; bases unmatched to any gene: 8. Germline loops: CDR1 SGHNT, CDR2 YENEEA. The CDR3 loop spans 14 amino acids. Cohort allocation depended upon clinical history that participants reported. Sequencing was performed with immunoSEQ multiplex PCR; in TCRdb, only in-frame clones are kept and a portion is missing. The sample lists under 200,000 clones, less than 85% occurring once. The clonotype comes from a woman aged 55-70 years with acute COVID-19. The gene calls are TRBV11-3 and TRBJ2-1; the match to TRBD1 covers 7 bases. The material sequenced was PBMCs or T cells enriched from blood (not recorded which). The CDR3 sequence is CASSQNRGENEQFF. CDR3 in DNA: TGTGCCAGCAGCCAGAACAGGGGTGAGAATGAGCAGTTCTTC. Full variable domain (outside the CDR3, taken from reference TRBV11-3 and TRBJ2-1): EAGVVQSPRYKIIEKKQPVAFWCNPISGHNTLYWYLQNLGQGPELLIRYENEEAVDDSQLPKDRFSAERLKGVDSTLKIQPAELGDSAVYLCASSQNRGENEQFFGPGTRLTVL.